These 15 T cell receptor beta chains share one sample of origin, sequenced in a study of blood T cell repertoires in COVID-19. Some clones are missing from TCRdb's copy, which holds only in-frame ones; the method was immunoSEQ multiplex PCR. The sample holds 150,000 to 200,000 clones, 70% to 80% seen once. The material sequenced was peripheral blood. These receptors were taken from a man aged 55 to 70 with acute or convalescent COVID-19.

In this sample, this clone turned up a few times. The chain recombines TRBV4-1 with TRBJ2-3, with TRBD2 identical over 10 bases. Losses at the gene ends were 2 bases for V and 1 base for J; bases not matched to a gene: 6. The germline gives CDR1 MGHRA, CDR2 YSYEKL. There are 17 residues in the CDR3. CDR3 loop: CASSQFTGTSGTDTQYF. CDR3 DNA: TGCGCCAGCAGCCAATTTACCGGGACTAGCGGCACAGATACGCAGTATTTT.

The J gene is TRBJ2-2, the V gene TRBV12-5; D is perhaps TRBD1 (5 bases). V was cut by 8 bases and J by 2 bases, with 12 bases left in between. CDR3 size: 14 residues. Per germline, CDR1 LGHNT and CDR2 FRNRAP. The CDR3 nucleotides read TGTGCTAGTCGGCAAGGGGTCAACACCGGGGAGCTGTTTTTT. It is translated as CASRQGVNTGELFF. Drawing the rest from reference TRBV12-5 and TRBJ2-2, the complete variable domain is DARVTQTPRHKVTEMGQEVTMRCQPILGHNTVFWYRQTMMQGLELLAYFRNRAPLDDSGMPKDRFSAEMPDATLATLKIQPSEPRDSAVYFCASRQGVNTGELFFGEGSRLTVL.

The chain uses TRBV4-3 and TRBJ2-7; a possible D gene is TRBD1 (7 bases). Trimming took off 3 bases at V and 4 bases at J, with 13 bases between the two ends. CDR3 length: 14 residues. Looked up from germline, CDR1 is LGHNA and CDR2 is YSLEER. This chain's CDR3 is CASSQAGQYYEQYF. CDR3 nucleotides: TGCGCCAGCAGCCAGGCGGGACAGTATTACGAGCAGTACTTC.

The rearrangement links TRBV5-5 to TRBJ2-1; weak D call: TRBD2 (6 bases). The V gene lost 2 bases and the J gene lost 15 bases, with 18 bases spanning the gap. Looked up from germline, CDR1 is SGHKS and CDR2 is YYEKEE (reference sequence). This CDR3 spans 13 amino acids. The CDR3 nucleotides are TGTGCCAGCAGCTTCGACATCCCGGGGGTGGGGTTCTTC. Translated: CASSFDIPGVGFF.

The chain links TRBV6-1 to TRBJ2-1; D gene uncertain. CDR3 length: 16 residues. The germline gives CDR1 MNHNS, CDR2 SASEGT. V dropped 3 bases and J dropped 2 bases, with 14 bases sitting between them. The CDR3 here is CASSDRSYGTYNEQFF. The CDR3 DNA follows: TGTGCCAGCAGTGATCGTAGCTACGGTACCTACAATGAGCAGTTCTTC.

The chain has TRBV7-3 and TRBJ2-7, with D maybe TRBD2 (5 bases). This CDR3 spans 16 amino acids. Trimming cost V 5 bases and J 2 bases, with 19 bases left between them. CDR1 and CDR2 from the germline V gene are SGHTA and FQGTGA. CDR3 DNA: TGTGCCAGCAGCCCAAGAGCGGTCTCGAGTCCCTACGAGCAGTACTTC. This sequence encodes CASSPRAVSSPYEQYF. Filled out from reference TRBV7-3 and TRBJ2-7, the complete variable domain reads GAGVSQTPSNKVTEKGKYVELRCDPISGHTALYWYRQSLGQGPEFLIYFQGTGAADDSGLPNDRFFAVRPEGSVSTLKIQRTERGDSAVYLCASSPRAVSSPYEQYFGPGTRLTVT.

The chain joins TRBV7-2 to TRBJ2-7; D may be TRBD1 (6 bases). Germline V lookup: CDR1 SGHTA, CDR2 FQGNSA. Between the trimmed V and J ends, which lost 5 bases and 0 bases, there was a span of 17 bases. The CDR3 covers 16 residues. CDR3 DNA sequence: TGTGCCAGCAGCCCGTACCAAGGGGGTAGCTCCTACGAGCAGTACTTC. This gives the protein CASSPYQGGSSYEQYF. The full variable domain, with the rest looked up from reference TRBV7-2 and TRBJ2-7, is GAGVSQSPSNKVTEKGKDVELRCDPISGHTALYWYRQSLGQGLEFLIYFQGNSAPDKSGLPSDRFSAERTGGSVSTLTIQRTQQEDSAVYLCASSPYQGGSSYEQYFGPGTRLTVT.

This rearrangement joins TRBV27 to TRBJ1-2, with 7 bases that match TRBD1. The germline V gene has CDR1 MNHEY and CDR2 SMNVEV (reference sequence). Trimming cost V 6 bases and J 4 bases; bases outside gene matches: 8. The CDR3 consists of 14 residues. This chain's CDR3 is CASSPSGTAYGYTF. Written as DNA, the CDR3 is TGTGCCAGCAGCCCTTCCGGGACAGCCTATGGCTACACCTTC.

The V gene is TRBV18, the J gene TRBJ1-2; unclear D gene. The CDR3 extends over 15 amino acids. Per the germline V gene, CDR1 is KGHSH and CDR2 is LQKENI. V lost 2 bases and J 0 bases, leaving 10 bases between the germline ends. CDR3 DNA: TGTGCCAGCTCACCAAGGCAGGAAGCTAACTATGGCTACACCTTC. Its translation: CASSPRQEANYGYTF.

This chain links TRBV6-2 or TRBV6-3 with TRBJ1-5; TRBD1 aligns across 9 bases. V shed 2 bases and J 0 bases; nucleotides not matched to a gene: 5. Germline V gene sequence: CDR1 MNHEY, CDR2 SVGEGT. The CDR3 is made up of 17 amino acids. DNA for the CDR3: TGTGCCAGCAGTTACCCGGGACAGGGCCCTAGCAATCAGCCCCAGCATTTT. Translation gives CASSYPGQGPSNQPQHF.

This clone was seen only once. The V and J genes are TRBV29-1 and TRBJ2-5, with 7 bases identical to TRBD1. Germline V lookup: CDR1 SQVTM, CDR2 ANQGSEA. The CDR3 extends over 15 amino acids. V shed 5 bases and J 1 base; nucleotides not matched to a gene: 10. CDR3 loop: CSVIKLGTAQETQYF. The CDR3 DNA follows: TGCAGCGTTATCAAGCTGGGGACAGCCCAAGAGACCCAGTACTTC.

The V gene is TRBV13, the J gene TRBJ2-7; D might be TRBD1 (6 bases). Germline V gene lookup returns CDR1 PRHDT and CDR2 FYEKMQ (reference sequence). Trimming took off 5 bases at V and 1 base at J, with 9 bases between the two ends. This CDR3 has 13 amino acids. For the CDR3, the DNA is TGTGCCAGCAGCCAGGGGTTATCCTACGAGCAGTACTTC. This encodes CASSQGLSYEQYF.

This clone was counted once. The genes are TRBV7-8 and TRBJ2-5, with 9 bases identical to TRBD1. The CDR3 extends over 15 amino acids. V lost 3 bases, J lost 0 bases, and 2 bases stayed unmatched. In germline, CDR1 is SGHVS, CDR2 FQNEAQ. CDR3 sequence reads: CASSFGQGYQETQYF. As DNA, the CDR3 is TGTGCCAGCAGCTTCGGACAGGGGTACCAAGAGACCCAGTACTTC.

V gene TRBV2 combines with J gene TRBJ1-1; 9 nucleotides line up with TRBD1. Trimming cost V 6 bases and J 10 bases; bases outside gene matches: 3. CDR1 and CDR2 from the germline V gene are SNHLY and FYNNEI. CDR3 size: 11 residues. CDR3 residues: CASRKDRGAFF. CDR3 DNA sequence: TGTGCCAGCAGGAAGGACAGGGGAGCTTTCTTT.

The chain links TRBV19 to TRBJ1-1; possible D gene TRBD1, 6 bases. V was clipped by 7 bases and J by 4 bases, with 10 bases between them. This CDR3 is 12 amino acids long. The germline gives CDR1 LNHDA, CDR2 SQIVND (reference sequence). The CDR3 DNA is TGTGCCAGTACACAGGGCGGCACTGAAGCTTTCTTT. It yields the protein CASTQGGTEAFF.